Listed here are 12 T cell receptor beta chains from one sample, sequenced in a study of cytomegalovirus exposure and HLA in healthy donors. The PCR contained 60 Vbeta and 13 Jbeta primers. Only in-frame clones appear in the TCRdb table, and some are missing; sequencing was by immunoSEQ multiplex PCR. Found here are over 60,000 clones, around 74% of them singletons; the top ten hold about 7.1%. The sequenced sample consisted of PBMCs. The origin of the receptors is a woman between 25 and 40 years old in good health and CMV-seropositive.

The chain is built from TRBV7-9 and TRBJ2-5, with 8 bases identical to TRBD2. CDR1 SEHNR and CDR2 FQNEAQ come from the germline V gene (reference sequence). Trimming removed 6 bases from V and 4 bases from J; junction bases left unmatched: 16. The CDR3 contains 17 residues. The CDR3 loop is CASSQKESGGLGETQYF. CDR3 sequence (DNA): TGTGCCAGCAGTCAAAAGGAGTCGGGAGGGCTCGGAGAGACCCAGTACTTC. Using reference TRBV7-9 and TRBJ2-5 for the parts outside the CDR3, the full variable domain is DTGVSQNPRHKITKRGQNVTFRCDPISEHNRLYWYRQTLGQGPEFLTYFQNEAQLEKSRLLSDRFSAERPKGSFSTLEIQRTEQGDSAMYLCASSQKESGGLGETQYFGPGTRLLVL.

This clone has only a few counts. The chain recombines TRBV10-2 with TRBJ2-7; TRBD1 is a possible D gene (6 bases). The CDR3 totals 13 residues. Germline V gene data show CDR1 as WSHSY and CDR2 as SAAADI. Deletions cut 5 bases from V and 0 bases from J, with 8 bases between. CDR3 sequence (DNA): TGCGCCAGCAGTTCGGACAGCTCCTACGAGCAGTACTTC. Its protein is CASSSDSSYEQYF.

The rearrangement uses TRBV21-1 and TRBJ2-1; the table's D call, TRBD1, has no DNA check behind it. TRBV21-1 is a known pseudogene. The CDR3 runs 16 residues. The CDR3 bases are TGTGCCAGCAGCCCGACAGGGGAGTTGGGGTACAATGAGCAGTTCTTC. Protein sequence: CASSPTGELGYNEQFF.

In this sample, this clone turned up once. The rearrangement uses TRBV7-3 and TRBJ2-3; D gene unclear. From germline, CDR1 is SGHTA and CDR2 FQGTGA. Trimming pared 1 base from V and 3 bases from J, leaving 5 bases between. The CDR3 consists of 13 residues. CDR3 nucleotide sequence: TGTGCCAGCAGCTTAATAGAAACAGATACGCAGTATTTT. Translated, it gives CASSLIETDTQYF.

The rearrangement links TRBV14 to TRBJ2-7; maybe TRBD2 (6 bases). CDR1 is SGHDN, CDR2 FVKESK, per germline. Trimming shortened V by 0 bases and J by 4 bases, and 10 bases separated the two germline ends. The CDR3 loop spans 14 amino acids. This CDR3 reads CASSQDRRGYEQYF. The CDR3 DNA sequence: TGTGCCAGCAGCCAAGACAGGAGGGGATACGAGCAGTACTTC.

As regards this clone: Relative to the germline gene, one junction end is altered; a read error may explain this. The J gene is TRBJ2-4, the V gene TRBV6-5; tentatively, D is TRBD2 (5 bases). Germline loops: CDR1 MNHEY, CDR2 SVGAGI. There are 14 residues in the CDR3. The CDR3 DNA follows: TGTGCCAGCAGTCGTTCCCTAGCCAAAAACATTCCGTACTTC. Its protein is CASSRSLAKNIPYF.

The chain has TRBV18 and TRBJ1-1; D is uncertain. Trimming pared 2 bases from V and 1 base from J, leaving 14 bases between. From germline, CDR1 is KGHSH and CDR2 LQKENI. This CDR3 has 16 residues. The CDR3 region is CASSPGSGRRNTEAFF. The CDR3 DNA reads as TGTGCCAGCTCACCAGGTTCGGGGAGGCGGAACACTGAAGCTTTCTTT.

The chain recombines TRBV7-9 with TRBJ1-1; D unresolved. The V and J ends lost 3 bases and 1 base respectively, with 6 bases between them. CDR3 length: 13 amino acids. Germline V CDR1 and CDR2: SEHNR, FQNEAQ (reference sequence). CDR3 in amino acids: CASSLIQNTEAFF. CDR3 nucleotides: TGTGCCAGCAGCTTGATACAGAACACTGAAGCTTTCTTT.

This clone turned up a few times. The CDR3 DNA reads TGCGCCAGCAGAAAGGACAGAACTAACACCGGGGAGCTGTTTTTT. This codes for CASRKDRTNTGELFF. The J gene is TRBJ2-2, the V gene TRBV4-3; weak D call: TRBD1 (6 bases). The germline gives CDR1 LGHNA, CDR2 YSLEER. Deletions cut 6 bases from V and 2 bases from J, with 13 bases between. The CDR3 runs to 15 residues.

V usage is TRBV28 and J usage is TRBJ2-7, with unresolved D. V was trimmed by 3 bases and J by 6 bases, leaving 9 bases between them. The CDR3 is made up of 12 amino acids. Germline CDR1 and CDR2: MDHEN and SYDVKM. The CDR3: CASSFSLFEQYF. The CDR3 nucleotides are TGTGCCAGCAGTTTCAGTCTTTTCGAGCAGTACTTC.

CDR3 nucleotide sequence: TGTGCCAGTAGTAGATTCCTGCGGGGGCCGGACCAGCAGTACTTC. It yields the protein CASSRFLRGPDQQYF. The chain has TRBV19 and TRBJ2-7, with D possibly TRBD2 on 7 matching bases. Trimming removed 4 bases from V and 8 bases from J, with 21 bases in between. Germline loops: CDR1 LNHDA, CDR2 SQIVND (reference sequence). CDR3 length: 15 residues.

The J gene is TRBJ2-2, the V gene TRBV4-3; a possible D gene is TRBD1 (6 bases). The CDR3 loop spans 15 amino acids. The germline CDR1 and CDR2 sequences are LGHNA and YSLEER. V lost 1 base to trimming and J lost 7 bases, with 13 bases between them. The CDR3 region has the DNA TGCGCCAGCAGCCAAGGCGCGACAGGATACGGGGAGCTGTTTTTT. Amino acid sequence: CASSQGATGYGELFF.